The 32 T cell receptor beta chains below were found in one sample sequenced in a study of cytomegalovirus exposure and HLA in healthy donors. Measured with immunoSEQ multiplex PCR; TCRdb has only the in-frame clones, and not every one. Here the sample spans 150,000 to 200,000 clones, roughly 90% being singletons. Sequenced input: PBMCs. These receptors all come from a young man in good health and CMV-seropositive.

This chain uses TRBV27 with TRBJ2-7, with D maybe TRBD1 (5 bases). The CDR3 runs 15 residues. Germline V gene lookup returns CDR1 MNHEY and CDR2 SMNVEV (reference sequence). Trimming took 0 bases from V and 4 from J, leaving 13 bases between them. In DNA form, the CDR3 reads TGTGCCAGCAGTTTATCGTACAGGATGAGGTACGAGCAGTACTTC. Its translation: CASSLSYRMRYEQYF.

The V gene is TRBV7-2, the J gene TRBJ2-3, with TRBD2 identical over 7 bases. Trimming took 1 base from V and 1 from J; bases not matched to a gene: 5. The CDR3 contains 16 residues. Germline V gene sequence: CDR1 SGHTA, CDR2 FQGNSA. CDR3 sequence reads: CASSLVGGSGTDTQYF. In DNA, the CDR3 is TGTGCCAGCAGCTTAGTAGGCGGGAGTGGCACAGATACGCAGTATTTT.

J is TRBJ1-1 and V is TRBV30; 10 nucleotides align to TRBD1. V shed 0 bases and J 6 bases; nucleotides not matched to a gene: 4. Germline CDR1 is GTSNPN and CDR2 is SVGIG (reference sequence). The CDR3 spans 14 residues. CDR3 nucleotide sequence: TGTGCCTGGAGTGTACTAGGACAGGGGGCTGAAGCTTTCTTT. Translating gives CAWSVLGQGAEAFF.

This chain links TRBV6-1 with TRBJ2-2; 9 bases line up with TRBD1. Germline V gene lookup returns CDR1 MNHNS and CDR2 SASEGT. This CDR3 spans 13 amino acids. V trimming: 4 bases; J trimming: 8 bases; junction bases outside the gene matches: 2. CDR3 protein: CASSGTGAGELFF. CDR3 in DNA: TGTGCCAGCAGTGGGACAGGGGCGGGGGAGCTGTTTTTT.

The chain joins TRBV28 to TRBJ2-1; D may be TRBD1 (6 bases). V was shortened by 7 bases and J by 2 bases, with 12 bases between the two germline ends. CDR1 and CDR2 from the germline V gene are MDHEN and SYDVKM. The CDR3 covers 14 residues. CDR3 protein: CASITGLPYNEQFF. As DNA, the CDR3 is TGTGCCAGCATTACAGGGTTACCCTACAATGAGCAGTTCTTC.

The gene calls are TRBV9 and TRBJ1-2, with 10 positions matching TRBD1. The CDR3 is 13 residues long. From germline, CDR1 is SGDLS and CDR2 YYNGEE. The junction had 3 bases not matched to a gene; V was cut back by 3 bases and J by 7 bases. The CDR3 DNA reads as TGTGCCAGCAGCGAAGGACAGGGGGTTGGCTACACCTTC. Its protein is CASSEGQGVGYTF.

The rearrangement uses TRBV29-1 and TRBJ1-2; weak D call: TRBD1 (6 bases). CDR1 and CDR2 from the germline V gene are SQVTM and ANQGSEA. This CDR3 has 14 residues. V was pared by 8 bases and J by 2 bases, with 18 bases between. The CDR3 region is CSTSEGVSNYGYTF. The CDR3 bases are TGCAGCACTTCAGAGGGGGTATCGAACTATGGCTACACCTTC. Together with reference TRBV29-1 and TRBJ1-2, the CDR3 gives the full variable domain: SAVISQKPSRDICQRGTSLTIQCQVDSQVTMMFWYRQQPGQSLTLIATANQGSEATYESGFVIDKFPISRPNLTFSTLTVSNMSPEDSSIYLCSTSEGVSNYGYTFGSGTRLTVV.

This clone showed up many times. One end of the junction does not line up with germline, which may come from a read error. V is TRBV7-7 and J is TRBJ1-1; D might be TRBD1 (5 bases). This CDR3 has 13 amino acids. CDR1 SSHAT and CDR2 FNYEAQ come from the germline V gene (reference sequence). In nucleotides, the CDR3 is TGTGCTAGCAGCTTAGACAGACCGACTGAAGCTTTCTTT. Translated: CASSLDRPTEAFF.

The V and J genes are TRBV27 and TRBJ2-5, with D possibly TRBD1 on 5 matching bases. CDR3 length: 13 amino acids. Deletions cut 4 bases from V and 1 base from J, with 7 bases between. Germline CDR1 is MNHEY and CDR2 is SMNVEV (reference sequence). CDR3 DNA sequence: TGTGCCAGCAGTTGGGGCCTCCAAGAGACCCAGTACTTC. Translating it yields CASSWGLQETQYF.

The CDR3 DNA follows: TGTGCCAGCAGTTTATCTAGCCGGGAGACCCAGTACTTC. It is translated as CASSLSSRETQYF. The chain is built from TRBV6-5 and TRBJ2-5; a weak D match, TRBD2 (5 bases). Trimming shortened V by 4 bases and J by 5 bases, and 11 bases separated the two germline ends. Per germline, CDR1 MNHEY and CDR2 SVGAGI. This CDR3 region has 13 residues.

This clone was seen once. The J gene is TRBJ2-1, the V gene TRBV5-6, with 7 bases matching TRBD2. Losses at the gene ends were 1 base for V and 6 bases for J; bases not matched to a gene: 7. The germline V gene encodes CDR1 SGHDT and CDR2 YYEEEE. The CDR3 consists of 15 residues. CDR3 sequence (DNA): TGTGCCAGCAGCTTGTCCCAAAGCGGGACCAATGAGCAGTTCTTC. Its protein product is CASSLSQSGTNEQFF.

Note on this clone: One end of the junction does not line up with germline, which may come from a read error. The chain employs TRBV10-3 and TRBJ2-3, with TRBD1 matching over 7 bases. CDR3 length: 11 amino acids. Germline-derived CDR1 and CDR2 are ENHRY and SYGVKD. The CDR3 spells CAIRTGDMQYF. As DNA, the CDR3 is TGTGCCATCAGAACAGGGGATATGCAGTATTTT.

This chain links TRBV2 with TRBJ2-1; D is ambiguous. CDR1 and CDR2 from the germline V gene are SNHLY and FYNNEI. The V end lost 7 bases, the J end lost 3 bases, and 7 bases lay between the germline ends. This CDR3 has 12 amino acids. The CDR3 region has the DNA TGTGCCAGCACACAAGACTACAATGAGCAGTTCTTC. As protein: CASTQDYNEQFF. The full variable domain, its missing parts supplied by reference TRBV2 and TRBJ2-1, is EPEVTQTPSHQVTQMGQEVILRCVPISNHLYFYWYRQILGQKVEFLVSFYNNEISEKSEIFDDQFSVERPDGSNFTLKIRSTKLEDSAMYFCASTQDYNEQFFGPGTRLTVL.

The chain joins TRBV9 to TRBJ1-1, with D hard to call. Trimming took 0 bases from V and 0 from J, leaving 12 bases between them. Germline V gene lookup returns CDR1 SGDLS and CDR2 YYNGEE. This CDR3 is built from 16 residues. The CDR3 sequence: CASSVGSRALNTEAFF. CDR3 DNA: TGTGCCAGCAGCGTAGGATCGAGGGCGTTGAACACTGAAGCTTTCTTT.

V usage is TRBV13 and J usage is TRBJ1-2, with D unclear. With 2 bases removed from V and 6 bases from J, the gap between germline ends came to 7 bases. Germline CDR1 is PRHDT and CDR2 is FYEKMQ (reference sequence). There are 12 residues in the CDR3. This chain's CDR3 is CASSLPGDGYTF. The CDR3 DNA reads TGTGCCAGCAGCTTACCCGGGGATGGCTACACCTTC. Looking up the rest from reference TRBV13 and TRBJ1-2 gives the full variable domain: AAGVIQSPRHLIKEKRETATLKCYPIPRHDTVYWYQQGPGQDPQFLISFYEKMQSDKGSIPDRFSAQQFSDYHSELNMSSLELGDSALYFCASSLPGDGYTFGSGTRLTVV.

The chain recombines TRBV7-2 with TRBJ2-7; the D is unclear. The ends were cut back, 2 bases at V and 0 bases at J, with 8 bases in the middle. CDR3 length: 14 residues. Germline CDR1 is SGHTA and CDR2 is FQGNSA. In DNA, the CDR3 is TGTGCCAGCAGCTTATACAAAAGCTCCTACGAGCAGTACTTC. Translating it yields CASSLYKSSYEQYF. The full variable domain, in which reference TRBV7-2 and TRBJ2-7 provide the parts outside the CDR3, is GAGVSQSPSNKVTEKGKDVELRCDPISGHTALYWYRQSLGQGLEFLIYFQGNSAPDKSGLPSDRFSAERTGGSVSTLTIQRTQQEDSAVYLCASSLYKSSYEQYFGPGTRLTVT.

The J gene is TRBJ1-5, the V gene TRBV30; D remains unclear. Trimming removed 4 bases from V and 2 bases from J, with 12 bases in between. CDR3 size: 14 residues. Germline values: CDR1 GTSNPN, CDR2 SVGIG (reference sequence). DNA for the CDR3: TGTGCCTGGACATCCGGGGTCGGCAATCAGCCCCAGCATTTT. Translated: CAWTSGVGNQPQHF.

This chain connects TRBV7-8 to TRBJ2-1; 10 bases match TRBD2. V was clipped by 2 bases and J by 4 bases; unmatched bases: 5. CDR1 is SGHVS and CDR2 is FQNEAQ in the germline V gene. This CDR3 region has 16 residues. The CDR3 sequence is CASSLRLAGAYNEQFF. CDR3 nucleotides: TGTGCCAGCAGCTTAAGGCTAGCGGGAGCATACAATGAGCAGTTCTTC.

The chain is built from TRBV9 and TRBJ1-3; D is uncertain. In germline, CDR1 is SGDLS, CDR2 YYNGEE. Between the trimmed V and J ends, which lost 0 bases and 1 base, there was a span of 8 bases. CDR3 length: 15 amino acids. CDR3 DNA: TGTGCCAGCAGCGTAGGCCTACCGTCTGGAAACACCATATATTTT. Protein: CASSVGLPSGNTIYF.

This chain joins TRBV5-1 and TRBJ2-2, with D possibly TRBD1 on 6 matching bases. This CDR3 contains 15 residues. Germline V gene data show CDR1 as SGHRS and CDR2 as YFSETQ. The V end lost 5 bases, the J end lost 4 bases, and 15 bases lay between the germline ends. The CDR3 bases are TGCGCCAGCAGTCTTTTATTAGGGGGCACCGGGGAGCTGTTTTTT. This sequence encodes CASSLLLGGTGELFF.

The chain employs TRBV18 and TRBJ2-7, with D perhaps matching TRBD1 (9 bases). V was cut by 2 bases and J by 7 bases, with 15 bases left in between. Germline V gene sequence: CDR1 KGHSH, CDR2 LQKENI. The CDR3 has 14 amino acids. CDR3: CASSPGSGTGEQYF. The CDR3 nucleotides are TGTGCCAGCTCACCAGGTAGCGGGACAGGGGAGCAGTACTTC.

The chain joins TRBV11-3 to TRBJ2-1, with 10 bases lining up with TRBD2. The CDR3 extends over 14 amino acids. Germline V gene sequence: CDR1 SGHNT, CDR2 YENEEA. V lost 4 bases, J lost 8 bases, and 5 bases stayed unmatched. The CDR3 is CASSYGTSVDEQFF. DNA for the CDR3: TGTGCCAGCAGCTACGGGACTAGCGTCGATGAGCAGTTCTTC.

The chain is built from TRBV5-1 and TRBJ1-3; D is possibly TRBD1 (5 bases). Germline V gene sequence: CDR1 SGHRS, CDR2 YFSETQ. The CDR3 has 14 amino acids. Deletions cut 4 bases from V and 8 bases from J, with 16 bases between. The CDR3 region has the DNA TGCGCCAGCAGCCCCGCCTCGGAGGGGTACACCATATATTTT. Its translation: CASSPASEGYTIYF.

J is TRBJ1-3 and V is TRBV5-1; D unresolved. The germline V and J ends were trimmed by 0 bases and 2 bases, with 12 bases remaining between them. The CDR3 is 16 amino acids. Per the germline V gene, CDR1 is SGHRS and CDR2 is YFSETQ. Written as DNA, the CDR3 is TGCGCCAGCAGCTTGGTAGGACCCGGGACTGGAAACACCATATATTTT. As protein: CASSLVGPGTGNTIYF. The whole variable domain, remainder taken from reference TRBV5-1 and TRBJ1-3, is KAGVTQTPRYLIKTRGQQVTLSCSPISGHRSVSWYQQTPGQGLQFLFEYFSETQRNKGNFPGRFSGRQFSNSRSEMNVSTLELGDSALYLCASSLVGPGTGNTIYFGEGSWLTVV.

This chain joins TRBV2 and TRBJ2-6; D remains ambiguous. Germline V gene sequence: CDR1 SNHLY, CDR2 FYNNEI. This CDR3 contains 15 residues. V gave up 3 bases and J gave up 0 bases, with 6 bases separating them. As DNA, the CDR3 is TGTGCCAGCAGTGAGTCGAGCTCTGGGGCCAACGTCCTGACTTTC. Translated: CASSESSSGANVLTF.

The rearrangement links TRBV7-9 to TRBJ2-7; 9 bases match TRBD1. CDR1 and CDR2 from the germline V gene are SEHNR and FQNEAQ (reference sequence). J was trimmed by 4 bases and V by 9 bases; bases with no gene match: 7. CDR3 length equals 13 residues. CDR3 sequence reads: CASFGTGSYEQYF. DNA for the CDR3: TGTGCCAGTTTTGGGACAGGGTCGTACGAGCAGTACTTC.

The rearrangement joins TRBV7-3 to TRBJ2-1, with 8 bases that match TRBD2. With 2 bases clipped from V and 9 bases from J, the junction kept 9 bases outside the gene matches. The germline gives CDR1 SGHTA, CDR2 FQGTGA. The CDR3 has 15 residues. The CDR3 loop reads CASSLSSGSNREQFF. CDR3 nucleotide sequence: TGTGCCAGCAGCTTATCCAGCGGGAGTAACCGTGAGCAGTTCTTC.

The chain couples TRBV30 to TRBJ2-7; 9 bases align to TRBD2. This CDR3 region has 16 residues. Germline V gene data show CDR1 as GTSNPN and CDR2 as SVGIG (reference sequence). The ends lost 5 bases at V and 0 bases at J; junction bases unmatched: 11. CDR3 loop: CAWVTGLAGVSYEQYF. The CDR3 DNA is TGTGCCTGGGTCACCGGCTTAGCGGGAGTCTCCTACGAGCAGTACTTC.

The V call is TRBV9, the J call TRBJ2-7; D is ambiguous. This CDR3 spans 13 amino acids. Looked up from germline, CDR1 is SGDLS and CDR2 is YYNGEE. The V end was cut by 0 bases, the J end by 1 base, with 5 bases between. The CDR3 here is CASSVAGSYEQYF. The CDR3 coding sequence is TGTGCCAGCAGCGTAGCCGGGTCCTACGAGCAGTACTTC.

This rearrangement joins TRBV2 to TRBJ2-7, with 8 bases fitting TRBD2. This CDR3 is 16 amino acids long. The germline gives CDR1 SNHLY, CDR2 FYNNEI. The junction had 11 bases not matched to a gene; V was cut back by 5 bases and J by 2 bases. CDR3 in amino acids: CASSPEVAGSTYEQYF. The CDR3 bases are TGTGCCAGCAGTCCTGAAGTAGCGGGATCAACCTACGAGCAGTACTTC.

The rearrangement joins TRBV14 to TRBJ2-5, with D hard to call. The ends were cut back, 5 bases at V and 9 bases at J, with 16 bases in the middle. The CDR3 sequence is 13 residues long. Germline V gives CDR1 SGHDN, CDR2 FVKESK. The DNA of the CDR3 is TGTGCCAGCAGCGATCCCTCCGATCGGTCCCAGTACTTC. Residues: CASSDPSDRSQYF.

The rearrangement links TRBV19 to TRBJ2-1; 7 bases agree with TRBD2. Germline trimming cut 8 bases from V and 1 base from J; bases unmatched to any gene: 11. Germline V gene data show CDR1 as LNHDA and CDR2 as SQIVND (reference sequence). The CDR3 covers 16 residues. CDR3 sequence reads: CASHPVSSGSYNEQFF. The CDR3 bases are TGTGCCAGTCATCCGGTTTCTAGCGGATCCTACAATGAGCAGTTCTTC.